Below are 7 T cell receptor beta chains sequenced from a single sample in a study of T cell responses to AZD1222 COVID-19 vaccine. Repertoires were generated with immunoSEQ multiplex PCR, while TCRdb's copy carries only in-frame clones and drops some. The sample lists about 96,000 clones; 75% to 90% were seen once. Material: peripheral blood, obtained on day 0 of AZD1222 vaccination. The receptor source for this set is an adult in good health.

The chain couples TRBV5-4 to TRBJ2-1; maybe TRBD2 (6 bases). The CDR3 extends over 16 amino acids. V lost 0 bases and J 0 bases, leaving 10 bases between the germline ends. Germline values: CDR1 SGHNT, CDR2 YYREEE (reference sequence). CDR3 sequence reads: CASSLGRGSSYNEQFF. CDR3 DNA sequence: TGTGCCAGCAGCTTGGGACGGGGGAGCTCCTACAATGAGCAGTTCTTC.

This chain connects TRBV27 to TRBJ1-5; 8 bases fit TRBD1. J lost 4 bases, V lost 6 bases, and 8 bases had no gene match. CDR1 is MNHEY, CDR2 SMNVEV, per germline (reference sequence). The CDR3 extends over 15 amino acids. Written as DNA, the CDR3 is TGTGCCAGCAGCATACGTCAGGGGGCAAATCAGCCCCAGCATTTT. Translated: CASSIRQGANQPQHF.

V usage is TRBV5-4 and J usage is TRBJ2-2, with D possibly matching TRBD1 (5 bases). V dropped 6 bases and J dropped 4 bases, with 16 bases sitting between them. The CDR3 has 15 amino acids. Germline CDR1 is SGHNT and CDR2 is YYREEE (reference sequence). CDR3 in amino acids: CASTLGLGGTGELFF. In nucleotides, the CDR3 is TGTGCCAGCACCCTGGGGCTTGGTGGCACCGGGGAGCTGTTTTTT. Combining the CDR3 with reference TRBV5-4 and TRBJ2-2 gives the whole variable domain ETGVTQSPTHLIKTRGQQVTLRCSSQSGHNTVSWYQQALGQGPQFIFQYYREEENGRGNFPPRFSGLQFPNYSSELNVNALELDDSALYLCASTLGLGGTGELFFGEGSRLTVL.

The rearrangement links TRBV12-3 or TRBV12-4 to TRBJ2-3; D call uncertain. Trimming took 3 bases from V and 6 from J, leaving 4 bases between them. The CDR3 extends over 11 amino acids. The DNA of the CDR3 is TGTGCCAGCAGTTTCTTTGATACGCAGTATTTT. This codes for CASSFFDTQYF.

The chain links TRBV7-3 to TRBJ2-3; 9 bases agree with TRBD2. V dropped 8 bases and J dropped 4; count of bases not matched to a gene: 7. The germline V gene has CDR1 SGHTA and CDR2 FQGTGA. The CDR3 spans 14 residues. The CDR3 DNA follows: TGTGCCAGCCGGGTAGCGGGAGATGCAGATACGCAGTATTTT. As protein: CASRVAGDADTQYF. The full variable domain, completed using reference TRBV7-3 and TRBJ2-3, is GAGVSQTPSNKVTEKGKYVELRCDPISGHTALYWYRQSLGQGPEFLIYFQGTGAADDSGLPNDRFFAVRPEGSVSTLKIQRTERGDSAVYLCASRVAGDADTQYFGPGTRLTVL.

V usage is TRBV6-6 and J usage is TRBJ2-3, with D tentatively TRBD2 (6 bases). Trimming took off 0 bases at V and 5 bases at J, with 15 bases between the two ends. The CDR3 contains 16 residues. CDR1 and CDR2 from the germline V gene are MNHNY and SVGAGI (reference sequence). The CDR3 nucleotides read TGTGCCAGCAGTTACTCGAGAGGAGGGGTGGAAGATACGCAGTATTTT. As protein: CASSYSRGGVEDTQYF.

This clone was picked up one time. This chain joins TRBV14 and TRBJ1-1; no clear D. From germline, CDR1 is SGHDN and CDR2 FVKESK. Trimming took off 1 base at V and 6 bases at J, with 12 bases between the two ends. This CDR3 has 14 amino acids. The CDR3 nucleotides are TGTGCCAGCAGCCAAGTGGGCGGGCGGGCTGAAGCTTTCTTT. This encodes CASSQVGGRAEAFF.